The subject of this entry is one T cell receptor beta chain. Antigen specificity is unknown. These data come from a study of identical twins. General study results and limits: Where beta out-of-frame sequences were concerned, excess twin sharing was weaker. High-abundance cord blood beta clonotypes had fewer insertions; memory repertoires showed none. Invariant T cells like MAIT and iNKT could partly confound the zero-insertion analyses.

CDR1 is SGDLS, CDR2 YYNGEE, per germline. Trimming at V came to 0 bases and at J to 1 base, leaving 5 bases not matched to a gene. The CDR3 has 16 amino acids. Template switching added a universal primer binding site, and final cDNA carried unique molecular identifiers. From the 5' RACE reads, TCRdb called clonotypes with MiXCR, one entry per CDR3 protein. The sample has 300,000 to 400,000 distinct CDR3 sequences; 9% to 15% are singletons. These data are also associated with another study on yellow fever vaccine responses in identical twins.

The origin of this receptor is a young woman in good health. Sequenced: CD8+ T cells sorted from blood. The chain combines TRBV9 with TRBJ2-7; the match to TRBD2 covers 9 bases. As DNA, the CDR3 is TGTGCCAGCAGCGTAGATCCCCTAGCGGGGTCCTACGAGCAGTACTTC. This sequence encodes CASSVDPLAGSYEQYF. The entire variable domain, with the rest obtained from reference TRBV9 and TRBJ2-7, is as follows: DSGVTQTPKHLITATGQRVTLRCSPRSGDLSVYWYQQSLDQGLQFLIQYYNGEERAKGNILERFSAQQFPDLHSELNLSSLELGDSALYFCASSVDPLAGSYEQYFGPGTRLTVT.